The 24 T cell receptor beta chains reported below all come from one sample, sequenced in a study of blood T cell repertoires in COVID-19. Sequenced by immunoSEQ multiplex PCR; TCRdb stores in-frame clones only, minus some. The top ten hold 5.5% to 7.5% of the sample, which has tens of thousands of clones, roughly 90% seen once. Sequenced: peripheral blood. All receptors derive from a human donor in a cohort sampled during active COVID-19.

The chain recombines TRBV9 with TRBJ1-5; TRBD1 aligns across 10 bases. Germline values: CDR1 SGDLS, CDR2 YYNGEE. The CDR3 is 14 amino acids. Trimming removed 4 bases from V and 4 bases from J; junction bases left unmatched: 2. Here the CDR3 reads CASSPGQGNQPQHF. DNA of the CDR3: TGTGCCAGCAGCCCGGGACAGGGGAATCAGCCCCAGCATTTT.

The chain uses TRBV29-1 and TRBJ1-2; D possibly corresponds to TRBD1 (5 bases). The CDR3 contains 13 residues. Germline-derived CDR1 and CDR2 are SQVTM and ANQGSEA. Trimming removed 3 bases from V and 5 bases from J, with 13 bases in between. CDR3 sequence (DNA): TGCAGCGTTGACATCCGACAGAAGTATGGCTACACCTTC. It is translated as CSVDIRQKYGYTF.

J is TRBJ2-6 and V is TRBV5-4, with TRBD1 matching over 7 bases. The CDR3 length is 17 residues. V was clipped by 4 bases and J by 4 bases; unmatched bases: 11. CDR1 is SGHNT and CDR2 is YYREEE in the germline V gene (reference sequence). Here the CDR3 DNA reads TGTGCCAGCAGCCCGAAACCGACAGGGACCGGGGCCAACGTCCTGACTTTC. It encodes CASSPKPTGTGANVLTF.

This chain joins TRBV7-8 and TRBJ1-6; a possible D gene is TRBD1 (5 bases). This CDR3 contains 16 residues. Trimming pared 1 base from V and 6 bases from J, leaving 13 bases between. Germline assignment: CDR1 SGHVS and CDR2 FQNEAQ. CDR3 in amino acids: CASSLVTQGGNSPLHF. In DNA, the CDR3 is TGTGCCAGCAGCTTAGTTACGCAGGGCGGTAATTCACCCCTCCACTTT.

V gene TRBV6-5 combines with J gene TRBJ1-5; 7 positions agree with TRBD1. The CDR3 runs 14 residues. The germline V gene encodes CDR1 MNHEY and CDR2 SVGAGI. The ends lost 5 bases at V and 5 bases at J; junction bases unmatched: 6. CDR3 in DNA: TGTGCCAGCAGTCAACAGGGGTTCTATCAGCCCCAGCATTTT. This translates into CASSQQGFYQPQHF.

This sequence joins TRBV7-9 and TRBJ1-6; no reliable D call. The V gene's germline CDR1 is SEHNR and CDR2 FQNEAQ (reference sequence). The ends were cut back, 3 bases at V and 8 bases at J, with 14 bases in the middle. The CDR3 loop spans 15 amino acids. DNA of the CDR3: TGTGCCAGCAGCTTCGTCGGGGAGGGTCATTCACCCCTCCACTTT. Its protein is CASSFVGEGHSPLHF.

V usage is TRBV12-3 or TRBV12-4 and J usage is TRBJ1-2, with 10 bases aligning to TRBD1. This CDR3 spans 13 amino acids. The V gene end was trimmed by 5 bases and the J gene end by 7 bases; junction bases not matched to a gene: 4. The CDR3 protein is CASSRDRGVGYTF. In DNA, the CDR3 is TGTGCCAGCAGTCGGGACAGGGGAGTTGGCTACACCTTC.

V is TRBV7-2 and J is TRBJ2-7; 15 bases line up with TRBD2. Trimming at V came to 1 base and at J to 7 bases, leaving 2 bases not matched to a gene. The length of the CDR3 is 15 residues. Germline CDR1 is SGHTA and CDR2 is FQGNSA. In nucleotides, the CDR3 is TGTGCCAGCAGCTTAGAAGGGACTAGCGGGAGGGAGCAGTACTTC. Translation: CASSLEGTSGREQYF.

The chain links TRBV7-2 to TRBJ1-2; the match to TRBD1 covers 10 bases. Germline CDR1 SGHTA, CDR2 FQGNSA. Trimming cost V 4 bases and J 8 bases; bases outside gene matches: 4. The CDR3 is 13 amino acids. The CDR3, as DNA: TGTGCCAGCAGCTCGACAGGGGGCTGGGGCTACACCTTC. Its protein is CASSSTGGWGYTF.

The J gene is TRBJ2-5, the V gene TRBV18, with D tentatively TRBD1 (6 bases). Germline V gene lookup returns CDR1 KGHSH and CDR2 LQKENI. CDR3 length: 14 amino acids. The V and J ends lost 3 bases and 5 bases respectively, with 13 bases between them. CDR3 region: CASSPGQSRETQYF. Written as DNA, the CDR3 is TGTGCCAGCTCACCCGGACAGTCAAGGGAGACCCAGTACTTC.

The chain carries TRBV24-1 and TRBJ2-3; 11 bases line up with TRBD2. Germline values: CDR1 KGHDR, CDR2 SFDVKD. V gave up 2 bases and J gave up 2 bases; unmatched junction bases: 2. The CDR3 runs to 16 residues. CDR3 loop: CATSDSLAGDTDTQYF. The CDR3, as DNA: TGTGCCACCAGTGATTCACTAGCGGGAGACACAGATACGCAGTATTTT.

V usage is TRBV7-9 and J usage is TRBJ2-5, with 8 bases identical to TRBD1. The CDR3 runs 15 residues. Germline V lookup: CDR1 SEHNR, CDR2 FQNEAQ (reference sequence). Germline trimming cut 1 base from V and 5 bases from J; bases unmatched to any gene: 6. The CDR3 is CASSLGGQGSETQYF. The CDR3 nucleotides are TGTGCCAGCAGCTTAGGAGGACAGGGTAGTGAGACCCAGTACTTC.

This chain joins TRBV11-2 and TRBJ1-4; 11 bases match TRBD1. The CDR3 has 15 amino acids. Germline lookup yields CDR1 SGHAT and CDR2 FQNNGV. V was pared by 5 bases and J by 7 bases, with 6 bases of the junction left unmatched. The CDR3 DNA is TGTGCCAGCAGCCGAGGACAGGGGGCGAGTGAAAAACTGTTTTTT. Translation gives CASSRGQGASEKLFF. The full variable domain, its missing parts supplied by reference TRBV11-2 and TRBJ1-4, is EAGVAQSPRYKIIEKRQSVAFWCNPISGHATLYWYQQILGQGPKLLIQFQNNGVVDDSQLPKDRFSAERLKGVDSTLKIQPAKLEDSAVYLCASSRGQGASEKLFFGSGTQLSVL.

The J gene is TRBJ2-7, the V gene TRBV11-3; the match to TRBD2 covers 11 bases. Germline V gives CDR1 SGHNT, CDR2 YENEEA. V lost 5 bases, J lost 6 bases, and 9 bases stayed unmatched. CDR3 length: 15 amino acids. The chain's CDR3 is CASSPLAGGPGEQYF. The CDR3 region has the DNA TGTGCCAGCAGCCCCTTAGCGGGGGGGCCGGGCGAGCAGTACTTC. The variable domain in full, with the rest retrieved from reference TRBV11-3 and TRBJ2-7, is EAGVVQSPRYKIIEKKQPVAFWCNPISGHNTLYWYLQNLGQGPELLIRYENEEAVDDSQLPKDRFSAERLKGVDSTLKIQPAELGDSAVYLCASSPLAGGPGEQYFGPGTRLTVT.

This sequence joins TRBV25-1 and TRBJ2-7; possible D gene TRBD2, 5 bases. The V and J ends lost 4 bases and 0 bases respectively, with 10 bases between them. From germline, CDR1 is MGHDK and CDR2 SYGVNS. The length of the CDR3 is 14 residues. This CDR3 reads CASSVHRDSYEQYF. The CDR3 region has the DNA TGTGCCAGCAGTGTACACCGGGACTCCTACGAGCAGTACTTC.

The J gene is TRBJ2-2, the V gene TRBV9; TRBD2 is a possible D gene (5 bases). Germline loops: CDR1 SGDLS, CDR2 YYNGEE. CDR3 size: 13 residues. V was cut by 7 bases and J by 1 base, with 8 bases left in between. DNA of the CDR3: TGTGCCAGCGGTCGGGAGAACACCGGGGAGCTGTTTTTT. Amino acids: CASGRENTGELFF.

The J gene is TRBJ2-5, the V gene TRBV5-1; D perhaps matches TRBD1 (5 bases). Germline-derived CDR1 and CDR2 are SGHRS and YFSETQ. The CDR3 contains 15 residues. Trimming left V 4 bases short and J 2 bases short, with 15 bases between. The CDR3 coding sequence is TGCGCCAGCAGCCGCGACAGTCCCGTACAAGAGACCCAGTACTTC. Its protein is CASSRDSPVQETQYF.

This chain connects TRBV28 to TRBJ1-1; 8 nucleotides align to TRBD1. Germline-derived CDR1 and CDR2 are MDHEN and SYDVKM. V was clipped by 6 bases and J by 6 bases; unmatched bases: 6. This CDR3 region has 13 residues. The CDR3, as DNA: TGTGCCAGCAGCCAGGGGGCGGTTTCTGAAGCTTTCTTT. Translated: CASSQGAVSEAFF.

The genes are TRBV7-2 and TRBJ2-7, with 8 bases identical to TRBD2. Germline lookup yields CDR1 SGHTA and CDR2 FQGNSA. With V trimmed by 2 bases and J by 2 bases, 11 bases remained unmatched. This CDR3 comprises 17 residues. CDR3 sequence (DNA): TGTGCCAGCAGCTTACCTATTACTAGCGGTTCCCCCTACGAGCAGTACTTC. It is translated as CASSLPITSGSPYEQYF.

In its sample, this clone was seen a few times. The chain links TRBV12-3 or TRBV12-4 to TRBJ1-1; D is uncertain. Trimming shortened V by 5 bases and J by 1 base, and 8 bases separated the two germline ends. This CDR3 has 13 amino acids. The chain's CDR3 is CASSGDENTEAFF. The DNA of the CDR3 is TGTGCCAGCAGTGGAGACGAGAACACTGAAGCTTTCTTT.

The chain carries TRBV7-2 and TRBJ1-3, with unresolved D. The V gene's germline CDR1 is SGHTA and CDR2 FQGNSA. The CDR3 loop spans 14 amino acids. The V and J ends lost 1 base and 0 bases respectively, with 4 bases between them. This CDR3 is CASSLDSSGNTIYF. DNA for the CDR3: TGTGCCAGCAGCTTAGATAGCTCTGGAAACACCATATATTTT.

The J gene is TRBJ2-7, the V gene TRBV10-2, with D maybe TRBD2 (5 bases). This CDR3 contains 13 residues. Germline CDR1 and CDR2: WSHSY and SAAADI. V dropped 2 bases and J dropped 6 bases, with 11 bases sitting between them. The CDR3 here is CASSELGRGEQYF. In DNA, the CDR3 is TGCGCCAGCAGTGAGCTAGGACGGGGCGAGCAGTACTTC.

The rearrangement uses TRBV5-8 and TRBJ1-5; 8 bases align to TRBD1. The V segment lost 2 bases and the J segment 7 bases; nucleotides outside the gene matches: 5. The CDR3 spans 14 residues. Looked up from germline, CDR1 is SGHTS and CDR2 is YDEGEE. Here the CDR3 reads CASSFGQGGQPQHF. As DNA, the CDR3 is TGTGCCAGCAGCTTCGGACAGGGCGGGCAGCCCCAGCATTTT.

The chain couples TRBV11-2 to TRBJ1-6; 9 nucleotides match TRBD1. There are 16 residues in the CDR3. V lost 1 base, J lost 10 bases, and 8 bases stayed unmatched. Germline V gene lookup returns CDR1 SGHAT and CDR2 FQNNGV. This CDR3 is CASSLGRGQGWSPLHF. In DNA, the CDR3 is TGTGCCAGCAGCTTAGGGAGGGGACAGGGCTGGTCACCCCTCCACTTT. The whole variable domain, remainder taken from reference TRBV11-2 and TRBJ1-6, is EAGVAQSPRYKIIEKRQSVAFWCNPISGHATLYWYQQILGQGPKLLIQFQNNGVVDDSQLPKDRFSAERLKGVDSTLKIQPAKLEDSAVYLCASSLGRGQGWSPLHFGNGTRLTVT.